A selection of T cell receptor beta chains follows, all from one sample in a study of blood T cell repertoires in COVID-19. Some clones are missing from TCRdb's copy, which holds only in-frame ones; the method was immunoSEQ multiplex PCR. The sample includes around 200,000 clones, around 90% of them seen just once. The sequencing input was peripheral blood. The receptors here all came from a man in his forties with acute or convalescent COVID-19. CDR3s include the opening cysteine and the closing phenylalanine or tryptophan. D genes are given only for firm matches. Part of the rows lack a size; the others show once, few, many or a class for expanded clones.

j_call clone_size v_call d_call cdr3_aa cdr3_nt
TRBJ2-5 . TRBV6-4 TRBD2 CASRRTSGEETQYF TGTGCCAGCAGAAGGACTAGCGGGGAAGAGACCCAGTACTTC
TRBJ2-1 once TRBV6-5 . CASSPILSSYNEQFF TGTGCCAGCAGCCCGATCCTGAGCTCCTACAATGAGCAGTTCTTC
TRBJ1-3 . TRBV7-2 TRBD1 CASSVNRGLNTIYF TGTGCCAGCAGCGTTAACAGGGGTCTGAACACCATATATTTT
TRBJ2-7 . TRBV12-5 . CASGLVLGGEAYEQYF TGTGCTAGTGGTTTGGTATTAGGAGGGGAGGCCTACGAGCAGTACTTC
TRBJ1-2 . TRBV5-6 . CASSLAFEFYGYTF TGTGCCAGCAGCTTGGCCTTTGAGTTCTATGGCTACACCTTC
TRBJ1-1 . TRBV6-6 TRBD1 CASSSTGEVRGTEAFF TGTGCCAGCAGTTCTACAGGGGAAGTGAGGGGCACTGAAGCTTTCTTT
TRBJ1-1 . TRBV5-1 . CASSLSLNTEAFF TGCGCCAGCAGCTTGTCCTTGAACACTGAAGCTTTCTTT
TRBJ2-7 . TRBV7-9 . CASSQDSYEQYF TGTGCCAGCAGCCAGGACAGCTACGAGCAGTACTTC
TRBJ2-1 . TRBV15 . CATSRGDTSYNEQFF TGTGCCACCAGCAGGGGGGACACCTCCTACAATGAGCAGTTCTTC
TRBJ1-3 . TRBV19 . CASSIGESSGNTIYF TGTGCCAGTAGTATCGGGGAGAGCTCTGGAAACACCATATATTTT
TRBJ2-6 . TRBV11-2 TRBD2 CASSWPGGASSGANVLTF TGTGCCAGCAGCTGGCCCGGGGGGGCCTCTTCTGGGGCCAACGTCCTGACTTTC
TRBJ2-3 . TRBV7-9 TRBD2 CASSYLAGSTDTQYF TGTGCCAGCAGCTACTTAGCGGGGAGCACAGATACGCAGTATTTT
TRBJ2-4 . TRBV4-3 . CASSQDTKNIQYF TGCGCCAGCAGCCAAGATACCAAAAACATTCAGTACTTC
TRBJ2-1 . TRBV5-1 TRBD2 CASSYSGGAYNEQFF TGCGCCAGCAGCTATAGCGGGGGGGCCTACAATGAGCAGTTCTTC
TRBJ1-1 . TRBV5-1 TRBD1 CASSIGTGSTEAFF TGCGCCAGCAGCATAGGGACAGGCAGCACTGAAGCTTTCTTT
TRBJ2-5 . TRBV5-6 TRBD2 CASSHKAGDQETQYF TGTGCCAGCAGCCACAAAGCGGGGGACCAAGAGACCCAGTACTTC
TRBJ1-6 . TRBV6-5 . CASSYGIEAGHSPLHF TGTGCCAGCAGTTACGGGATCGAGGCAGGGCATTCACCCCTCCACTTT
TRBJ2-7 . TRBV3-1/TRBV3-2 . CASSQSQFSYEQYF TGTGCCAGCAGCCAATCGCAGTTCTCCTACGAGCAGTACTTC
TRBJ2-5 few TRBV25-1 . CASSERGHQETQYF TGTGCCAGCAGTGAGCGGGGGCACCAAGAGACCCAGTACTTC
TRBJ2-4 . TRBV18 . CASSPLGEENIQYF TGTGCCAGCTCACCCCTTGGGGAGGAAAACATTCAGTACTTC
TRBJ2-7 . TRBV18 . CASSPTAGYEQYF TGTGCCAGCTCACCTACCGCGGGCTACGAGCAGTACTTC
TRBJ1-4 . TRBV5-1 . CASSLAPGLGPDNEKLFF TGCGCCAGCAGCTTGGCCCCGGGTTTGGGGCCTGATAATGAAAAACTGTTTTTT
TRBJ1-6 few TRBV5-6 . CASSLNSPQGNSPLHF TGTGCCAGCAGCTTGAACAGCCCGCAGGGGAATTCACCCCTCCACTTT
TRBJ1-1 . TRBV29-1 . CSAFVVNTEAFF TGCAGCGCATTCGTTGTGAACACTGAAGCTTTCTTT
TRBJ1-1 . TRBV25-1 . CASSRRMTGNTEAFF TGTGCCAGCAGTCGTAGGATGACAGGGAACACTGAAGCTTTCTTT
TRBJ2-5 . TRBV7-6 TRBD2 CASSFSELAGGYWAQETQYF TGTGCCAGCAGCTTTTCTGAACTAGCGGGGGGGTACTGGGCCCAAGAGACCCAGTACTTC
TRBJ2-3 . TRBV5-1 . CASSLAVTSTDTQYF TGCGCCAGCAGCTTGGCCGTGACTAGCACAGATACGCAGTATTTT
TRBJ2-3 . TRBV5-4 . CASSLPATYTDTQYF TGTGCCAGCAGCTTGCCTGCCACCTACACAGATACGCAGTATTTT
TRBJ1-1 . TRBV6-2/TRBV6-3 . CASSFTQGGPNTEAFF TGTGCCAGCAGTTTCACACAGGGCGGTCCGAACACTGAAGCTTTCTTT
TRBJ1-4 . TRBV10-3 . CAISDGQKEKLFF TGTGCCATCAGTGATGGGCAAAAAGAAAAACTGTTTTTT
TRBJ2-3 . TRBV12-3/TRBV12-4 . CASSPARAQYF TGTGCCAGCAGCCCTGCCAGGGCGCAGTATTTT
TRBJ1-1 . TRBV30 . CAWSVKGVYTEAFF TGTGCCTGGAGTGTAAAGGGGGTATACACTGAAGCTTTCTTT
TRBJ1-6 many TRBV5-1 . CASSPFGSYNSPLHF TGCGCCAGCAGCCCTTTCGGGTCCTATAATTCACCCCTCCACTTT
TRBJ1-2 . TRBV27 . CASSSSPGANYGYTF TGTGCCAGCAGTTCCTCCCCGGGGGCTAACTATGGCTACACCTTC
TRBJ1-1 . TRBV5-1 . CASSLSGMNTEAFF TGCGCCAGCAGCTTGTCGGGGATGAACACTGAAGCTTTCTTT
TRBJ1-6 . TRBV18 TRBD1 CASSGDTGVSPLHF TGTGCCAGCTCCGGAGATACAGGGGTGTCACCCCTCCACTTT
TRBJ2-5 . TRBV5-1 TRBD1 CASTLRGPGQETQYF TGCGCCAGCACCCTCAGGGGGCCCGGGCAAGAGACCCAGTACTTC
TRBJ1-1 few TRBV30 TRBD1 CAWSLKRQGQTFF TGTGCCTGGAGTCTGAAACGACAGGGCCAGACTTTCTTT
TRBJ2-3 . TRBV2 . CASNGQGQGDTQYF TGTGCCAGCAACGGCCAGGGGCAGGGTGATACGCAGTATTTT
TRBJ1-2 . TRBV5-1 . CASSHPGSNGYTF TGCGCCAGCAGCCATCCGGGTTCGAATGGCTACACCTTC
TRBJ2-6 . TRBV5-1 . CASSLTGTSSGANVLTF TGCGCCAGCAGCCTAACCGGGACAAGCTCTGGGGCCAACGTCCTGACTTTC
TRBJ2-5 . TRBV5-1 . CASSLSKGQETQYF TGCGCCAGCAGCTTGTCCAAGGGGCAAGAGACCCAGTACTTC
TRBJ2-3 once TRBV7-9 TRBD2 CASSRGLAADTQYF TGTGCCAGCAGCCGTGGACTAGCGGCAGATACGCAGTATTTT
TRBJ2-1 . TRBV4-1 TRBD2 CASSFSGGRGNEQFF TGCGCCAGCAGTTTTAGCGGGGGACGGGGTAATGAGCAGTTCTTC
TRBJ1-5 once TRBV5-6 . CASSVAGLQPQHF TGTGCCAGCAGCGTAGCAGGGTTGCAGCCCCAGCATTTT
TRBJ2-7 . TRBV6-5 TRBD2 CASSPAGASSYEQYF TGTGCCAGCAGCCCAGCGGGGGCCTCCTCCTACGAGCAGTACTTC
TRBJ1-5 . TRBV4-2 . CASSQELQGGNQPQHF TGTGCCAGCAGCCAAGAACTTCAGGGTGGGAATCAGCCCCAGCATTTT
TRBJ2-3 . TRBV7-2 TRBD2 CASSSSSGGTDTQYF TGTGCCAGCAGCTCGAGTAGCGGGGGCACAGATACGCAGTATTTT
TRBJ1-1 once TRBV28 . CASSLFIGNTEAFF TGTGCCAGCAGTTTATTTATCGGGAACACTGAAGCTTTCTTT
TRBJ2-2 . TRBV19 . CASSSSGAPNTGELFF TGTGCCAGTAGTTCGTCAGGGGCTCCAAACACCGGGGAGCTGTTTTTT
TRBJ1-1 few TRBV28 . CASSLSVNTEAFF TGTGCCAGCAGTTTATCAGTAAACACTGAAGCTTTCTTT
TRBJ1-4 . TRBV15 TRBD1 CATSGGQGLREKLFF TGTGCCACCAGCGGAGGACAGGGCCTTCGGGAAAAACTGTTTTTT
TRBJ1-1 . TRBV5-1 TRBD1 CASRLASTGQSNTEAFF TGCGCCAGCAGGTTGGCGTCGACGGGACAGTCGAACACTGAAGCTTTCTTT
TRBJ2-5 . TRBV30 TRBD2 CAWSVRASGGARETQYF TGTGCCTGGAGTGTACGGGCTAGCGGGGGGGCCCGGGAGACCCAGTACTTC
TRBJ2-2 . TRBV6-4 . CASSAQGGFGELFF TGTGCCAGCAGTGCCCAGGGCGGTTTCGGGGAGCTGTTTTTT
TRBJ2-5 . TRBV5-3 . CARLDGGKYQETQYF TGTGCCAGACTTGATGGCGGGAAGTACCAAGAGACCCAGTACTTC
TRBJ2-2 . TRBV28 TRBD1 CASSLIGTGNTGELFF TGTGCCAGCAGTTTAATTGGGACAGGGAACACCGGGGAGCTGTTTTTT
TRBJ2-7 . TRBV11-2 . CASSLGFTSSYEQYF TGTGCCAGCAGCTTAGGGTTTACGAGCTCCTACGAGCAGTACTTC
TRBJ1-5 once TRBV6-6 TRBD1 CASSPGTGYYQPQHF TGTGCCAGCAGCCCCGGGACAGGGTATTATCAGCCCCAGCATTTT
TRBJ1-3 . TRBV12-3/TRBV12-4 . CASSLGNTIYF TGTGCCAGCAGCTTGGGAAACACCATATATTTT